Listed below are T cell receptor beta chains from one sample, sequenced in a study of cytomegalovirus exposure and HLA in healthy donors. The protocol was immunoSEQ multiplex PCR, while the TCRdb copy is restricted to in-frame clones and leaves out a portion. The table records some 110,000 clones, approximately 70% of them present only once. Input material: PBMCs. These receptors all stem from a boy aged 5 to 17 in good health and CMV-seronegative. Each CDR3 is given without its conserved first and last residue. The order of the fields is J gene, V gene, CDR3 length, CDR3 protein.

J: TRBJ2-7; V: TRBV18; length: 13; CDR3: ASSPKEGPTYEQY
J: TRBJ2-3; V: TRBV5-6; length: 13; CDR3: ASSLAFSVTDTQY
J: TRBJ2-2; V: TRBV5-6; length: 15; CDR3: ASSQPGGRANTGELF
J: TRBJ1-1; V: TRBV7-9; length: 16; CDR3: ASSRLGQGATRGTEAF
J: TRBJ2-7; V: TRBV28; length: 13; CDR3: ASRPAGTGIFGQY
J: TRBJ1-1; V: TRBV5-1; length: 12; CDR3: ASSTDSINTEAF
J: NA; V: TRBV6-5; length: 13; CDR3: ASSYTGTSYDEQY
J: TRBJ2-7; V: TRBV28; length: 10; CDR3: ASRGPIYEQY
J: TRBJ2-7; V: TRBV5-6; length: 14; CDR3: ASSFGSAGDNYEQY
J: TRBJ2-7; V: TRBV2; length: 10; CDR3: ASTGLTYEQY
J: TRBJ1-5; V: TRBV10-3; length: 15; CDR3: AISAGTGVVSNQPQH
J: TRBJ1-2; V: TRBV6-1; length: 11; CDR3: ASSEKGAYGYT
J: TRBJ1-5; V: TRBV28; length: 14; CDR3: ASSLWDRGRGQPQH
J: TRBJ2-3; V: TRBV5-1; length: 13; CDR3: ASSLYSMGTDTQY
J: TRBJ1-5; V: TRBV19; length: 12; CDR3: ASSMRTDNQPQH
J: TRBJ1-2; V: TRBV30; length: 9; CDR3: AWGRSYGYT
J: TRBJ2-2; V: TRBV28; length: 16; CDR3: ASSLRRDSGGATGELF
J: TRBJ2-2; V: TRBV27; length: 12; CDR3: ASSFRGGLGELF
J: TRBJ2-1; V: TRBV7-6; length: 13; CDR3: ASSLRLAGNNEQF
J: TRBJ2-3; V: TRBV7-9; length: 10; CDR3: ASSLRLDTQY
J: TRBJ1-6; V: TRBV4-1; length: 12; CDR3: ASSTGMDNSPLH
J: TRBJ1-2; V: TRBV7-9; length: 13; CDR3: ASSSGVGSRYGYT
J: TRBJ1-4; V: TRBV28; length: 11; CDR3: ASSLTSGEKLF
J: TRBJ2-3; V: TRBV6-4; length: 13; CDR3: ASSDSGGTTDTQY
J: TRBJ2-5; V: TRBV7-6; length: 13; CDR3: ASSFSAGGRVSQY
J: TRBJ2-5; V: TRBV30; length: 13; CDR3: AWSVLQTGGETQY
J: TRBJ1-2; V: TRBV19; length: 13; CDR3: ASSIRAGGADGYT
J: TRBJ1-4; V: TRBV2; length: 11; CDR3: ASSDQGREKLF
J: TRBJ2-1; V: TRBV5-6; length: 12; CDR3: ASTLGLAEDEQF
J: TRBJ2-1; V: TRBV28; length: 13; CDR3: ASIPGGRQNDEQF
J: TRBJ2-5; V: TRBV27; length: 12; CDR3: ASSLLGEQETQY